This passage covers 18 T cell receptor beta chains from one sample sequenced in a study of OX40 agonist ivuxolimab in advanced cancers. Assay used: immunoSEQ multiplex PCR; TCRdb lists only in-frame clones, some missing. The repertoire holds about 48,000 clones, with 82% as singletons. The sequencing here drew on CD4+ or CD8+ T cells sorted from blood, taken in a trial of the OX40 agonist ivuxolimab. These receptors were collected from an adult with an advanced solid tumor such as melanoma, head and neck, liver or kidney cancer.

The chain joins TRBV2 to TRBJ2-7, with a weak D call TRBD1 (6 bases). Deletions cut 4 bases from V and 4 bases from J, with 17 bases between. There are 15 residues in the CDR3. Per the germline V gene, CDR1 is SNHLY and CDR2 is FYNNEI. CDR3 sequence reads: CASSARPQGPYEQYF. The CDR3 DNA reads TGTGCCAGCAGTGCCCGACCCCAGGGGCCTTACGAGCAGTACTTC.

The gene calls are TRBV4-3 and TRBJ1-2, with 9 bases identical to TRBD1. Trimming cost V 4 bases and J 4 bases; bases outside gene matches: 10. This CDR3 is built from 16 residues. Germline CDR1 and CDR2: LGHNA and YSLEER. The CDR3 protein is CASSPVVGQGFYGYTF. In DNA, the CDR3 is TGCGCCAGCAGCCCGGTAGTAGGACAGGGGTTCTATGGCTACACCTTC.

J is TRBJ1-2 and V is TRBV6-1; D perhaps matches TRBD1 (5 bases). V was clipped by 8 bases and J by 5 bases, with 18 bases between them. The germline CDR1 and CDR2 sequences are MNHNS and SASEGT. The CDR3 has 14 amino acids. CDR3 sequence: CASRFGRDGYGYTF. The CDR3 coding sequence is TGTGCCAGCCGATTCGGCAGGGACGGTTATGGCTACACCTTC.

The CDR3 DNA reads as TGCAGCGTGTTAGCGGGGGGGCCCCCACAGTTTCAGTTCTTC. It specifies CSVLAGGPPQFQFF. The chain couples TRBV29-1 to TRBJ2-1; 11 bases align to TRBD2. The CDR3 runs to 14 residues. The V gene's germline CDR1 is SQVTM and CDR2 ANQGSEA. Trimming took 6 bases from V and 13 from J; bases not matched to a gene: 14.

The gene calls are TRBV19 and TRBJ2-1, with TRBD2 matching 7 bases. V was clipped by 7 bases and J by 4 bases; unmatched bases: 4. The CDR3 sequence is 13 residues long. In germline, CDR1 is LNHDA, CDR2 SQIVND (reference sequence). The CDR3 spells CASNEAGYNEQFF. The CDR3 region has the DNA TGTGCCAGTAATGAAGCGGGGTACAATGAGCAGTTCTTC.

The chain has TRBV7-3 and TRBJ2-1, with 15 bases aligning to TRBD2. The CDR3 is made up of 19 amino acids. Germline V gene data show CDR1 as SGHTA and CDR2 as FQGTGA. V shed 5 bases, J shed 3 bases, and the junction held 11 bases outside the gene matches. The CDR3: CASSPYGTSGGRVYNEQFF. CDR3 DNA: TGTGCCAGCAGCCCCTACGGGACTAGCGGGGGGCGAGTCTACAATGAGCAGTTCTTC.

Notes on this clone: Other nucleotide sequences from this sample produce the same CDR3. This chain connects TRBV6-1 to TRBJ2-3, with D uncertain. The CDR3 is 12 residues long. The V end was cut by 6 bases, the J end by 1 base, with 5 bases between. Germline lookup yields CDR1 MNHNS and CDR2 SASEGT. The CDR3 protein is CASSWGTDTQYF. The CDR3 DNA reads TGTGCCAGCAGCTGGGGCACAGATACGCAGTATTTT.

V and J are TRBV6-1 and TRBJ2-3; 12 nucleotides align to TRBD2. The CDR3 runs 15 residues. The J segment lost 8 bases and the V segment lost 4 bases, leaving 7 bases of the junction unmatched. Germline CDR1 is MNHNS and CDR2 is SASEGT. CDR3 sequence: CASSAASGGEGTQYF. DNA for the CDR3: TGTGCCAGCAGTGCGGCTAGCGGGGGGGAAGGTACGCAGTATTTT.

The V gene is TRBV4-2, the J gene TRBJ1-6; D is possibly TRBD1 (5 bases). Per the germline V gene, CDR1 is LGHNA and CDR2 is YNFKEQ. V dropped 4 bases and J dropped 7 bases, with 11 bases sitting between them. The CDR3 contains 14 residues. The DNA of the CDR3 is TGTGCCAGCAGCCCGCAGGGTTCCAATTCACCCCTCCACTTT. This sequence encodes CASSPQGSNSPLHF.

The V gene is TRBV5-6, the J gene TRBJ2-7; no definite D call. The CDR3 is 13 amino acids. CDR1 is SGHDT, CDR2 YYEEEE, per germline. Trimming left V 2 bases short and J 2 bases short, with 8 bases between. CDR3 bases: TGTGCCAGCAGCTTCATCGAGACCTACGAGCAGTACTTC. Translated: CASSFIETYEQYF.

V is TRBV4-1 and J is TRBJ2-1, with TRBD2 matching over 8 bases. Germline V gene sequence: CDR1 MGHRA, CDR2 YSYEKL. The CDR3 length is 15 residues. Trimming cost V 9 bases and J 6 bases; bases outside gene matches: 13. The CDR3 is CARPVAGTLTNEQFF. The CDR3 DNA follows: TGCGCCAGACCGGTAGCGGGGACCCTTACCAATGAGCAGTTCTTC.

CDR3 bases: TGTGCCAGCAACAATGGAAACACCATATATTTT. This gives the protein CASNNGNTIYF. The gene calls are TRBV6-1 and TRBJ1-3; D gene unclear. The CDR3 runs to 11 residues. Looked up from germline, CDR1 is MNHNS and CDR2 is SASEGT. Trimming took off 7 bases at V and 3 bases at J, with 4 bases between the two ends.

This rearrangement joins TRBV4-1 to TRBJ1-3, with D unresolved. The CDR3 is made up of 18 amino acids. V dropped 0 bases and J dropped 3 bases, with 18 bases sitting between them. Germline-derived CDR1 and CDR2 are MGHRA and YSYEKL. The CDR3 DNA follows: TGCGCCAGCAGCCAAGAAACTGCGGGCCTAGGCGGTGGAAACACCATATATTTT. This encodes CASSQETAGLGGGNTIYF.

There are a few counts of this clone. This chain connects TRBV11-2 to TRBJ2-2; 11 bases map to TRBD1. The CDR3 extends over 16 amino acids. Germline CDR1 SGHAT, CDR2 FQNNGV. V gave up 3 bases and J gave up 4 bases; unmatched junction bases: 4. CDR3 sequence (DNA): TGTGCCAGCAGCTTCGGACAGGGGGCGTCCACCGGGGAGCTGTTTTTT. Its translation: CASSFGQGASTGELFF. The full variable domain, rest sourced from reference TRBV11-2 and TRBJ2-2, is EAGVAQSPRYKIIEKRQSVAFWCNPISGHATLYWYQQILGQGPKLLIQFQNNGVVDDSQLPKDRFSAERLKGVDSTLKIQPAKLEDSAVYLCASSFGQGASTGELFFGEGSRLTVL.

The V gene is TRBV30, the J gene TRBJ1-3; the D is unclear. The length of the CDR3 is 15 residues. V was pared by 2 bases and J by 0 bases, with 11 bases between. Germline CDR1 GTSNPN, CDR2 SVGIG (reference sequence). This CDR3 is CAWSIRRSSGNTIYF. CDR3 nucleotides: TGTGCCTGGAGTATCCGCAGGAGCTCTGGAAACACCATATATTTT.

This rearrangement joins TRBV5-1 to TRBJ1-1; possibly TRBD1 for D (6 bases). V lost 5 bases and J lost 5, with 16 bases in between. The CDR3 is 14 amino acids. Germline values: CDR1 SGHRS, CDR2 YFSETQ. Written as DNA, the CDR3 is TGCGCCAGCAGGCCTACAGGGTCGGGGACTGAAGCTTTCTTT. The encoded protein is CASRPTGSGTEAFF.

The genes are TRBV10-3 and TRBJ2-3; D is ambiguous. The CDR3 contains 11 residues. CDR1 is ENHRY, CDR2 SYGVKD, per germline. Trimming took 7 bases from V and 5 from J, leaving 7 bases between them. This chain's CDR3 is CAITSGDTQYF. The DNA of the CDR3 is TGTGCCATCACCTCGGGAGATACGCAGTATTTT.

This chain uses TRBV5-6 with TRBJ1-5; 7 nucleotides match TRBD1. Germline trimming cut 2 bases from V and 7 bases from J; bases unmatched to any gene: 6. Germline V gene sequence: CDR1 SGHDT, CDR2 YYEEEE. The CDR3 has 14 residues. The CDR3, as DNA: TGTGCCAGCAGCTTTAGGGGGCTAGGACAGCCCCAGCATTTT. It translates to CASSFRGLGQPQHF.